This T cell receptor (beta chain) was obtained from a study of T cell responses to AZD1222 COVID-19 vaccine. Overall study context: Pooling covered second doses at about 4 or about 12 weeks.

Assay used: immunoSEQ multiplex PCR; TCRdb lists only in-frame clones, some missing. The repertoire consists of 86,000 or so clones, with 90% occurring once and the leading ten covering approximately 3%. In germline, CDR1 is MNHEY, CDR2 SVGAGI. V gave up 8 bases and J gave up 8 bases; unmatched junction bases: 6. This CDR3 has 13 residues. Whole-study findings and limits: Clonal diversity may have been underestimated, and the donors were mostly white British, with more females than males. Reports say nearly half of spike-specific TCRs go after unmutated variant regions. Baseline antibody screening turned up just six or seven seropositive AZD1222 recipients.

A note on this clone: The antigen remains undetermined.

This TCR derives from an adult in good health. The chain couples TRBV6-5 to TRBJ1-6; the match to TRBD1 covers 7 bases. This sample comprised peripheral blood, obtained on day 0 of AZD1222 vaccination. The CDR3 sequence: CASSRDSDSPLHF. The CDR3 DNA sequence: TGTGCCAGCTCGAGGGACAGCGATTCACCCCTCCACTTT.